The clone carrying this T cell receptor (beta chain) has only a few counts. What it binds is unknown. The CDR3 loop spans 11 amino acids. Trimming left V 9 bases short and J 0 bases short, with 3 bases between. Germline V gene sequence: CDR1 SNHLY, CDR2 FYNNEI. These data originate in a study of somatic mutations in cytotoxic T cells in rheumatoid arthritis. The study's findings and limits: Unknown were the antigen targets of the expanded CD8+ clones. There were about an eighth of the roughly 60 patients in whom the largest CD8+ clone exceeded 20% of CD8+ cells.

Only in-frame clones appear in the TCRdb table, and some are missing; sequencing was by immunoSEQ multiplex PCR. The sample includes some 11,000 clones, 70% to 85% of them seen just once. Material: CD8+ T cells sorted from blood. This TCR derives from an adult with rheumatoid arthritis. The V gene is TRBV2, the J gene TRBJ2-1; no clear D gene. The CDR3 DNA reads as TGTGCCAGGGACTCCTACAATGAGCAGTTCTTC. This encodes CARDSYNEQFF.